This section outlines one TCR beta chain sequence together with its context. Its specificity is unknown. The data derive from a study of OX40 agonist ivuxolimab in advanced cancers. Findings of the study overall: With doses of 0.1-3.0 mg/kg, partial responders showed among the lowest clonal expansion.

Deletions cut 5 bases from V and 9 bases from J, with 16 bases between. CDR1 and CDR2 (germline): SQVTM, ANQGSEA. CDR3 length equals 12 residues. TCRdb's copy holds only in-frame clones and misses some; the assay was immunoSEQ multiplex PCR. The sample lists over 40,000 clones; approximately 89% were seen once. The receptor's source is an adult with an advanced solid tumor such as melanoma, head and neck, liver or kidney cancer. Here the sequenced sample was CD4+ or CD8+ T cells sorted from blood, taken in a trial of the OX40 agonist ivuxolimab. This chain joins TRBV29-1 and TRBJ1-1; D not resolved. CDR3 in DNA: TGCAGCGTTCAGTTGTTCCTCGGGAAAGCTTTCTTT. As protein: CSVQLFLGKAFF.